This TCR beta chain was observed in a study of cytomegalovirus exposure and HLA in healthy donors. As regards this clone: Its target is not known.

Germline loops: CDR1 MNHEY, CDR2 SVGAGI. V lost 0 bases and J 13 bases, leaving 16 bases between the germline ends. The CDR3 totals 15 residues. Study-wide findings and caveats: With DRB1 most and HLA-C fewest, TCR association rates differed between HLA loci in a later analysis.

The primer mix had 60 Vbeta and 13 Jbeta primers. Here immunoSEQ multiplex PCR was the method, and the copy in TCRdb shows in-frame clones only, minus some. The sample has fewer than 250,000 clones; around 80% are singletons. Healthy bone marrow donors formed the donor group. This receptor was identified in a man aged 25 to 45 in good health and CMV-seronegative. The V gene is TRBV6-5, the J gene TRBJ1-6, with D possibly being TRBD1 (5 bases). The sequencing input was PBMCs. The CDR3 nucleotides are TGTGCCAGCAGTTACTCGAAGGGGACTTCCCGGCCCCTCCACTTT. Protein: CASSYSKGTSRPLHF.